The 29 T cell receptor beta chains below all came from one sample that was sequenced in a study of beta chain features in type 1 diabetes. Investigators reverse transcribed all isolated RNA, so they sequenced expressed TCRB transcripts. Assay used: immunoSEQ multiplex PCR; TCRdb lists only in-frame clones, some missing. Here the sample spans about 320,000 clones, about 14% being singletons. The sequencing sample was made of central memory CD4+ T cells from blood. The receptors come from a man under 40 in good health.

This clone was seen a handful of times. The chain employs TRBV29-1 and TRBJ2-1, with unresolved D. Germline CDR1 and CDR2: SQVTM and ANQGSEA. The V end was cut by 3 bases, the J end by 0 bases, with 6 bases between. There are 13 residues in the CDR3. CDR3 residues: CSVELFSYNEQFF. The CDR3 coding sequence is TGCAGCGTTGAGTTGTTCTCCTACAATGAGCAGTTCTTC.

The CDR3 sequence: CASSGLAGGGNEQFF. CDR3 sequence (DNA): TGTGCCAGCAGCGGACTAGCGGGAGGGGGCAATGAGCAGTTCTTC. V is TRBV11-3 and J is TRBJ2-1; 15 bases map to TRBD2. Germline CDR1 reads SGHNT; CDR2 reads YENEEA. The CDR3 has 15 amino acids. V trimming: 5 bases; J trimming: 6 bases; junction bases outside the gene matches: 2.

This clone has only a few counts. V usage is TRBV7-8 and J usage is TRBJ1-5; D gene uncertain. This CDR3 comprises 14 residues. Germline assignment: CDR1 SGHVS and CDR2 FQNEAQ. Trimming shortened V by 1 base and J by 1 base, and 5 bases separated the two germline ends. As DNA, the CDR3 is TGTGCCAGCAGCTTAGAGGCGAGCAATCAGCCCCAGCATTTT. As protein: CASSLEASNQPQHF.

This clone was picked up a small number of times. The chain couples TRBV6-1 to TRBJ1-5, with D unresolved. CDR1 is MNHNS, CDR2 SASEGT, per germline. V gave up 7 bases and J gave up 7 bases, with 8 bases separating them. The CDR3 is made up of 11 amino acids. CDR3 amino acids: CASNNGQPQHF. The DNA for the CDR3 is TGTGCCAGCAACAACGGGCAGCCCCAGCATTTT.

This clone was seen a few times. The chain links TRBV10-2 to TRBJ2-3; D gene uncertain. Trimming stripped 3 bases from V and 5 bases from J, with 15 bases between. The CDR3 runs to 15 residues. CDR1 and CDR2 from the germline V gene are WSHSY and SAAADI. The CDR3 loop reads CASSDDTHNRDTQYF. The CDR3 coding sequence is TGCGCCAGCAGTGATGACACCCACAACAGAGATACGCAGTATTTT.

This clone has only a few counts. The CDR3 loop reads CASSLARTGGSDTQYF. CDR3 sequence (DNA): TGCGCCAGCAGCTTGGCAAGGACAGGGGGGAGTGATACGCAGTATTTT. This rearrangement joins TRBV5-1 to TRBJ2-3; 10 bases are a match to TRBD1. The length of the CDR3 is 16 residues. Germline-derived CDR1 and CDR2 are SGHRS and YFSETQ. V gave up 0 bases and J gave up 6 bases; unmatched junction bases: 7.

The chain employs TRBV2 and TRBJ2-7; 9 bases line up with TRBD1. The CDR3 contains 16 residues. V shed 5 bases, J shed 0 bases, and the junction held 8 bases outside the gene matches. Germline lookup yields CDR1 SNHLY and CDR2 FYNNEI. CDR3 residues: CASSIGPGQGSYEQYF. In nucleotides, the CDR3 is TGTGCCAGCAGTATTGGTCCGGGACAGGGCTCCTACGAGCAGTACTTC.

This chain uses TRBV27 with TRBJ2-3, with TRBD2 matching 8 bases. Germline V gene sequence: CDR1 MNHEY, CDR2 SMNVEV (reference sequence). J gave up 0 bases and V 1 base, and 6 bases lay outside the gene matches. The CDR3 spans 17 residues. The CDR3 sequence is CASSLLSSGASTDTQYF. The CDR3 nucleotides read TGTGCCAGCAGTTTATTGAGTAGCGGGGCTAGCACAGATACGCAGTATTTT.

The J gene is TRBJ2-1, the V gene TRBV19, with TRBD2 as a possible D gene (7 bases). The CDR3 loop spans 13 amino acids. CDR1 is LNHDA and CDR2 is SQIVND in the germline V gene (reference sequence). V lost 4 bases and J 9 bases, leaving 13 bases between the germline ends. Here the CDR3 DNA reads TGTGCCAGTAGTACCCGGGGGGCCGGTGAGCAGTTCTTC. This translates into CASSTRGAGEQFF.

At least ten counts were recorded for this clone. The V gene is TRBV5-1, the J gene TRBJ1-2; 7 nucleotides agree with TRBD1. The CDR3 runs to 13 residues. Germline CDR1 and CDR2: SGHRS and YFSETQ. Trimming at V came to 4 bases and at J to 6 bases, leaving 6 bases not matched to a gene. The CDR3 sequence is CASSIGTANGYTF. Here the CDR3 DNA reads TGCGCCAGCAGCATCGGGACAGCAAATGGCTACACCTTC.

There are many counts of this clone. The V gene is TRBV4-1, the J gene TRBJ2-5; no firm D call. The germline gives CDR1 MGHRA, CDR2 YSYEKL. The CDR3 spans 15 residues. Between the trimmed V and J ends, which lost 0 bases and 7 bases, there was a span of 15 bases. Written as DNA, the CDR3 is TGCGCCAGCAGCCAAGATCTCCCGGGCCCTGGGACCCAGTACTTC. Translating it yields CASSQDLPGPGTQYF.

In the case of this clone: In the same sample, other DNA sequences code for this CDR3. J is TRBJ2-1 and V is TRBV7-2; D is possibly TRBD2 (6 bases). Germline loops: CDR1 SGHTA, CDR2 FQGNSA. The CDR3 runs 13 residues. With 5 bases removed from V and 8 bases from J, the gap between germline ends came to 13 bases. CDR3 DNA sequence: TGTGCCAGCAGCAAGACTAGTTTCTATGAGCAGTTCTTC. Encoded protein: CASSKTSFYEQFF.

This clone was counted between two and nine times. A far larger clone is one nucleotide away, so this likely arose from a read error. V is TRBV7-9 and J is TRBJ1-2; D unclear. The CDR3 sequence is 13 residues long. Trimming took off 1 base at V and 4 bases at J, with 7 bases between the two ends. Germline V gene data show CDR1 as SEHNR and CDR2 as FQNEAQ (reference sequence). CDR3 sequence (DNA): TGTGCCAGCAGCTTAGGGACCTCCTATGGCTACACCTTC. Translated: CASSLGTSYGYTF.

This clone was picked up a small number of times. The chain links TRBV5-4 to TRBJ2-3; TRBD1 matches at 10 bases. The CDR3 consists of 15 residues. Looked up from germline, CDR1 is SGHNT and CDR2 is YYREEE (reference sequence). V gave up 4 bases and J gave up 6 bases; unmatched junction bases: 8. This chain's CDR3 is CASSPTGGGWDTQYF. CDR3 nucleotide sequence: TGTGCCAGCAGCCCGACAGGGGGCGGGTGGGATACGCAGTATTTT.

The V and J genes are TRBV15 and TRBJ1-4; no clear D gene. CDR3 length: 15 residues. Germline V gene data show CDR1 as LNHNV and CDR2 as YYDKDF (reference sequence). V was shortened by 1 base and J by 14 bases, with 20 bases between the two germline ends. CDR3: CATSRGGGTRGGLFF. For the CDR3, the DNA is TGTGCCACCAGCAGAGGGGGAGGTACGCGGGGTGGTCTGTTTTTT.

This clone has more than one count but fewer than ten. V is TRBV6-6 and J is TRBJ1-1; D may be TRBD1 (5 bases). The V end was cut by 6 bases, the J end by 1 base, with 12 bases between. Per germline, CDR1 MNHNY and CDR2 SVGAGI (reference sequence). CDR3 length: 14 residues. CDR3 in amino acids: CASSLRDWNTEAFF. DNA of the CDR3: TGTGCCAGCAGCCTCAGGGACTGGAACACTGAAGCTTTCTTT.

A few counts support this clone. CDR3 coding DNA: TGTGCCAGCAGCCAATCGAGAAACACTGAAGCTTTCTTT. Its translation: CASSQSRNTEAFF. V usage is TRBV16 and J usage is TRBJ1-1; no firm D call. Trimming stripped 0 bases from V and 2 bases from J, with 4 bases between. CDR1 is KGHSY, CDR2 FQNENV, per germline. The CDR3 length is 13 residues.

The chain has TRBV7-2 and TRBJ2-1; TRBD1 might be the D (5 bases). Looked up from germline, CDR1 is SGHTA and CDR2 is FQGNSA. Trimming took off 2 bases at V and 8 bases at J, with 7 bases between the two ends. The CDR3 totals 12 residues. The CDR3 sequence: CASSLFRDEQFF. The CDR3 DNA reads TGTGCCAGCAGCTTATTCAGGGATGAGCAGTTCTTC.

A few counts support this clone. The chain carries TRBV5-8 and TRBJ2-1; no reliable D call. Per germline, CDR1 SGHTS and CDR2 YDEGEE. The CDR3 covers 14 residues. Trimming removed 3 bases at V and 5 bases at J, with 12 bases between. This chain's CDR3 is CASSSSYGNNEQFF. The CDR3 DNA is TGTGCCAGCAGCTCTTCTTATGGAAACAATGAGCAGTTCTTC.

This clone was observed a few times. The chain has TRBV7-8 and TRBJ2-3, with D possibly being TRBD2 (6 bases). This CDR3 has 18 amino acids. V dropped 5 bases and J dropped 0 bases, with 21 bases sitting between them. Germline V gives CDR1 SGHVS, CDR2 FQNEAQ. CDR3 nucleotide sequence: TGTGCCAGCAGCAAGCTGTTGCTAGCGTATCCAAGCACAGATACGCAGTATTTT. Its protein product is CASSKLLLAYPSTDTQYF.

This chain connects TRBV7-8 to TRBJ1-2; 9 nucleotides match TRBD1. In germline, CDR1 is SGHVS, CDR2 FQNEAQ. This CDR3 comprises 16 residues. V gave up 7 bases and J gave up 3 bases; unmatched junction bases: 12. In nucleotides, the CDR3 is TGTGCCAGCAAACCCATGCGGACAGGGGCGCACTATGGCTACACCTTC. Amino acids: CASKPMRTGAHYGYTF.

This clone came up a few times. The V call is TRBV7-2, the J call TRBJ1-2; tentative D call: TRBD1 (6 bases). The CDR3 extends over 15 amino acids. The germline V gene has CDR1 SGHTA and CDR2 FQGNSA. Trimming removed 2 bases at V and 0 bases at J, with 10 bases between. CDR3 in DNA: TGTGCCAGCAGCTTAAGGGGGACTACTAACTATGGCTACACCTTC. Its translation is CASSLRGTTNYGYTF.

The genes are TRBV27 and TRBJ2-6; D unresolved. V shed 8 bases and J shed 1 base, with 12 bases lying between them. Germline V gives CDR1 MNHEY, CDR2 SMNVEV (reference sequence). The CDR3 totals 15 residues. The CDR3 is CASSPKGSGANVLTF. The CDR3, as DNA: TGTGCCAGCTCTCCCAAAGGTTCTGGGGCCAACGTCCTGACTTTC.

This clone has ten or more counts. The same CDR3 can be traced to other DNA sequences in this sample. V and J are TRBV9 and TRBJ1-1; unclear D gene. This CDR3 is built from 15 residues. V lost 0 bases and J lost 0, with 9 bases in between. Germline CDR1 is SGDLS and CDR2 is YYNGEE. Here the CDR3 reads CASSVAGSLNTEAFF. CDR3 sequence (DNA): TGTGCCAGCAGCGTAGCGGGGTCCTTGAACACTGAAGCTTTCTTT.

The table lists this clone with a few counts. The rearrangement uses TRBV28 and TRBJ2-7, with D uncertain. This CDR3 has 12 amino acids. Looked up from germline, CDR1 is MDHEN and CDR2 is SYDVKM. Trimming shortened V by 3 bases and J by 2 bases, and 5 bases separated the two germline ends. CDR3 bases: TGTGCCAGCAGTTTTTCCGCCTACGAGCAGTACTTC. Protein: CASSFSAYEQYF.

V is TRBV4-3 and J is TRBJ2-3, with D perhaps given as TRBD1 or TRBD2 (6 bases each). The CDR3 consists of 15 residues. V was trimmed by 0 bases and J by 4 bases, leaving 11 bases between them. Germline CDR1 is LGHNA and CDR2 is YSLEER. CDR3 coding DNA: TGCGCCAGCAGCCAAGATGTGGGGGGCGCAGATACGCAGTATTTT. Amino acid sequence: CASSQDVGGADTQYF.

The chain joins TRBV2 to TRBJ1-2, with 10 nucleotides matching TRBD1. From germline, CDR1 is SNHLY and CDR2 FYNNEI. The CDR3 is 14 amino acids. V lost 8 bases to trimming and J lost 12 bases; unmatched junction nucleotides: 15. The CDR3 DNA follows: TGTGCCAGCGTAAACCCCGGACAGGGGGTAGCTCACACCTTC. Protein sequence: CASVNPGQGVAHTF.

V is TRBV5-6 and J is TRBJ1-6; 9 positions match TRBD1. V lost 4 bases, J lost 5 bases, and 4 bases stayed unmatched. CDR3 length equals 15 residues. Germline assignment: CDR1 SGHDT and CDR2 YYEEEE. The CDR3: CASSGTGINNSPLHF. In DNA form, the CDR3 reads TGTGCCAGCAGCGGGACAGGGATCAATAATTCACCCCTCCACTTT. The full variable domain, in which reference TRBV5-6 and TRBJ1-6 provide the parts outside the CDR3, is DAGVTQSPTHLIKTRGQQVTLRCSPKSGHDTVSWYQQALGQGPQFIFQYYEEEERQRGNFPDRFSGHQFPNYSSELNVNALLLGDSALYLCASSGTGINNSPLHFGNGTRLTVT.

In its sample, this clone was seen a few times. The chain links TRBV7-8 to TRBJ1-2, with 12 bases matching TRBD1. Germline loops: CDR1 SGHVS, CDR2 FQNEAQ. V shed 5 bases and J 4 bases; nucleotides not matched to a gene: 11. This CDR3 region has 17 residues. In DNA, the CDR3 is TGTGCCAGCAGCCTGGGGACAGGGGGCGCAGGCGCCTATGGCTACACCTTC. It specifies CASSLGTGGAGAYGYTF.